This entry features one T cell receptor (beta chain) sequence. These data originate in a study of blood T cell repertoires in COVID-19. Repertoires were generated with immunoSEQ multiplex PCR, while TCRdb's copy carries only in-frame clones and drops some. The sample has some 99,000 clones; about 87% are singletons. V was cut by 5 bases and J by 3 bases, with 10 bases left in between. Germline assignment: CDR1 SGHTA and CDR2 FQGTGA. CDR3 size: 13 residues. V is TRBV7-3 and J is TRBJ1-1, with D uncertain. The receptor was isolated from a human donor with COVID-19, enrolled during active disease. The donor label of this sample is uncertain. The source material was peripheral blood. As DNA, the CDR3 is TGTGCCAGCAGCCAAGAGGTGGACACTGAAGCTTTCTTT. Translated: CASSQEVDTEAFF.